The 4 T cell receptor beta chains below all came from one sample that was sequenced in a study of blood T cell repertoires in COVID-19. Sequencing used immunoSEQ multiplex PCR; TCRdb keeps in-frame clones, though not all of them. The table shows some 200,000 clones, with around 90% occurring only once. The specimen sequenced was peripheral blood. These receptors were collected from a man aged 25-45 years with acute or convalescent COVID-19.

The rearrangement uses TRBV15 and TRBJ1-5; D is unresolved. This CDR3 has 13 amino acids. CDR1 and CDR2 (germline): LNHNV, YYDKDF (reference sequence). V was shortened by 1 base and J by 8 bases, with 9 bases between the two germline ends. This chain's CDR3 is CATSRGIVEPQHF. The CDR3 DNA reads as TGTGCCACCAGCAGAGGTATAGTCGAGCCCCAGCATTTT.

V gene TRBV5-6 combines with J gene TRBJ1-1; the D gene is possibly TRBD1 (6 bases). Between the trimmed V and J ends, which lost 4 bases and 4 bases, there was a span of 17 bases. This CDR3 comprises 15 residues. The germline V gene has CDR1 SGHDT and CDR2 YYEEEE. CDR3 sequence: CASSRGGTLGTEAFF. In DNA, the CDR3 is TGTGCCAGCAGCCGGGGGGGCACCCTGGGCACTGAAGCTTTCTTT. Combining the CDR3 with reference TRBV5-6 and TRBJ1-1 gives the whole variable domain DAGVTQSPTHLIKTRGQQVTLRCSPKSGHDTVSWYQQALGQGPQFIFQYYEEEERQRGNFPDRFSGHQFPNYSSELNVNALLLGDSALYLCASSRGGTLGTEAFFGQGTRLTVV.

The rearrangement links TRBV19 to TRBJ2-2; possible D gene TRBD1, 6 bases. This CDR3 has 14 amino acids. Per germline, CDR1 LNHDA and CDR2 SQIVND (reference sequence). Trimming took 6 bases from V and 2 from J, leaving 10 bases between them. CDR3 protein: CASRQGDNTGELFF. The DNA of the CDR3 is TGTGCCAGTAGACAGGGTGATAACACCGGGGAGCTGTTTTTT.

This chain links TRBV18 with TRBJ2-1, with TRBD2 identical over 7 bases. Trimming removed 3 bases from V and 6 bases from J; junction bases left unmatched: 8. The germline gives CDR1 KGHSH, CDR2 LQKENI. This CDR3 has 15 amino acids. CDR3 sequence reads: CASSPIGGGGNEQFF. As DNA, the CDR3 is TGTGCCAGCTCACCGATCGGCGGGGGAGGCAATGAGCAGTTCTTC.